Reported below is one T cell receptor (beta chain). Its specificity is not known. These data originate in a study of T cell repertoires in cytomegalovirus infection. Study-wide background: As its CMV epitopes, the study selected recently identified HLA-C-restricted and well-studied HLA-B-restricted targets. Matching HLA type, along with CMV infection, was indicated by public TCR beta signatures. Whole-study findings and limits: CMV-specific TCR beta clonotypes restricted by HLA-C were the ones dominating the ex vivo response. Identification of carriers of CMV plus the relevant HLA was performed using cumulative public TCR beta family frequency.

Germline V lookup: CDR1 MNHEY, CDR2 SVGAGI. The CDR3 length is 14 residues. V was pared by 5 bases and J by 2 bases, with 12 bases between. TCRdb reprocessed the reads via MiXCR and lists one record per CDR3 protein. The sample records some 920,000 distinct CDR3 sequences, approximately 30% being singletons. This clonotype was sampled from a human donor in good health (CMV status not recorded). Some clones in this sample may be carry-over from other donors' samples. Sequenced here: cultured CD8+ T cells from PBMCs, sampled from culture after CMV antigen stimulation. This chain connects TRBV6-5 to TRBJ1-1; D unclear. CDR3 region: CASSQTSFNTEAFF. CDR3 bases: TGTGCCAGCAGTCAGACATCGTTTAACACTGAAGCTTTCTTT.